The clone carrying this T cell receptor beta chain was observed a single time. The antigen is undetermined. As part of sample collection, lesional scalp punch biopsies and peripheral blood were taken from alopecia areata patients. This entry comes from a study of CD8+ T cells in alopecia areata. Study-wide results and caveats: Normal scalp showed lower clonality than lesional scalp, especially alopecia totalis/universalis.

In each case, RNA was isolated and then reverse transcribed into cDNA as the sequencing template. The repertoire was sequenced with immunoSEQ multiplex PCR; TCRdb's copy has only in-frame clones and lacks some. The profile shows approximately 31,000 clones, around three quarters of them singletons. CDR1 SNHLY and CDR2 FYNNEI come from the germline V gene. V lost 7 bases to trimming and J lost 5 bases, with 11 bases between them. The CDR3 is 12 amino acids. The genes are TRBV2 and TRBJ2-5; D is possibly TRBD1 or TRBD2 (6 bases each). The sample taken for sequencing was NKG2D-low CD8+ T cells sorted from blood. This clonotype originated in a human donor with alopecia areata. The CDR3 sequence is CASIGGSETQYF. DNA for the CDR3: TGTGCCAGCATCGGGGGCTCGGAGACCCAGTACTTC.